These T cell receptor beta chains were read from a single sample in a study of blood T cell repertoires in COVID-19. The data were produced by immunoSEQ multiplex PCR, yet TCRdb's version contains in-frame clones alone and is incomplete. Of about 64,000 clones in the sample, 86% are singletons; the top ten hold roughly 3.2%. Specimen: peripheral blood. Every receptor here comes from a man in his forties or fifties with active COVID-19. Both conserved end residues are part of each CDR3. A D gene is named only where the DNA matches it firmly. The size entry is marked missing in some rows and otherwise reads once, few, many or a size class.

d_call	v_call	clone_size	j_call	cdr3_length	cdr3_aa	cdr3_nt
TRBD1	TRBV5-4	NA	TRBJ2-7	14	CASSVGTDSYEQYF	TGTGCCAGCAGCGTGGGGACAGACTCCTACGAGCAGTACTTC
NA	TRBV18	once	TRBJ2-7	14	CASSPLRQTYEQYF	TGTGCCAGCTCACCACTCAGGCAGACCTACGAGCAGTACTTC
TRBD2	TRBV7-9	NA	TRBJ2-1	15	CASSFLAGARNEQFF	TGTGCCAGCAGCTTTCTAGCGGGAGCTCGCAATGAGCAGTTCTTC
NA	TRBV18	NA	TRBJ2-2	14	CASSPQEVAGELFF	TGTGCCAGCTCACCCCAGGAAGTCGCCGGGGAGCTGTTTTTT
NA	TRBV2	NA	TRBJ2-7	13	CASSLQGTYEQYF	TGTGCCAGCAGTTTACAGGGTACCTACGAGCAGTACTTC
NA	TRBV4-1	NA	TRBJ2-2	15	CASSQVKRSPGELFF	TGCGCCAGCAGCCAGGTTAAGCGGTCCCCAGGGGAGCTGTTTTTT
NA	TRBV18	NA	TRBJ1-6	16	CASSPRPETGNPPLHF	TGTGCCAGCTCACCGAGGCCCGAAACAGGGAATCCACCCCTCCACTTT
TRBD2	TRBV2	NA	TRBJ2-5	15	CASSPGGRAGGTQYF	TGTGCCAGCAGTCCCGGCGGGAGGGCCGGGGGGACCCAGTACTTC
TRBD1	TRBV7-9	NA	TRBJ1-3	15	CASSPGGDSGNTIYF	TGTGCCAGCAGCCCAGGGGGCGATTCTGGAAACACCATATATTTT
NA	TRBV10-2	NA	TRBJ1-1	14	CASSSTAGGGLAFF	TGCGCCAGCAGCTCCACGGCCGGGGGGGGTCTTGCTTTCTTT
NA	TRBV10-3	NA	TRBJ2-3	14	CAISDYSSTDTQYF	TGTGCCATCAGTGATTACAGTAGCACAGATACGCAGTATTTT
NA	TRBV11-2	NA	TRBJ1-2	14	CASSSTRHRAGYTF	TGTGCCAGCAGCTCCACCCGCCACAGGGCCGGCTACACCTTC
TRBD1	TRBV24-1	once	TRBJ2-5	13	CATSPQGLETQYF	TGTGCCACCAGCCCACAGGGGTTAGAGACCCAGTACTTC
TRBD1	TRBV19	NA	TRBJ1-3	16	CASSPGTGRAGNTIYF	TGTGCCAGTAGTCCCGGGACAGGGCGCGCTGGAAACACCATATATTTT
NA	TRBV3-1/TRBV3-2	NA	TRBJ1-2	12	CASSQEGRGYTF	TGTGCCAGCAGCCAAGAGGGCAGGGGCTACACCTTC
NA	TRBV3-1/TRBV3-2	NA	TRBJ2-1	14	CASSQGQGNLKQFF	TGTGCCAGCAGCCAAGGGCAGGGTAATTTGAAGCAGTTCTTC
NA	TRBV3-1/TRBV3-2	NA	TRBJ1-1	18	CASSQDPGRGRGSTEAFF	TGTGCCAGCAGCCAAGATCCCGGGAGGGGCCGGGGGAGCACTGAAGCTTTCTTT
TRBD2	TRBV19	NA	TRBJ2-5	19	CASSTLSGTSGAPKETQYF	TGTGCCAGTAGTACCCTCTCGGGGACTAGCGGGGCCCCAAAAGAGACCCAGTACTTC
NA	TRBV7-9	NA	TRBJ1-4	14	CASSLGLGDEKLFF	TGTGCCAGCAGCTTAGGTCTCGGGGATGAAAAACTGTTTTTT
TRBD1	TRBV5-6	once	TRBJ1-1	12	CASSKGTVEAFF	TGTGCCAGCAGCAAGGGGACAGTTGAAGCTTTCTTT
NA	TRBV3-1/TRBV3-2	few	TRBJ2-3	14	CASSQDSSTDTQYF	TGTGCCAGCAGCCAAGACAGTTCCACAGATACGCAGTATTTT
TRBD2	TRBV3-1/TRBV3-2	NA	TRBJ2-5	16	CASSQLAGGPAETQYF	TGTGCCAGCAGCCAACTAGCGGGGGGGCCCGCAGAGACCCAGTACTTC
TRBD1	TRBV5-8	NA	TRBJ2-3	15	CASSSTGEWTDTQYF	TGTGCCAGCAGCTCAACAGGGGAGTGGACAGATACGCAGTATTTT
TRBD1	TRBV3-1/TRBV3-2	NA	TRBJ1-2	14	CASTHRDRGQGYTF	TGTGCCAGCACCCACCGGGACAGGGGGCAGGGCTACACCTTC